The T cell receptor (beta chain) under discussion was sequenced for a study of T cells in Graves' hyperthyroidism and ophthalmopathy. The V end was cut by 5 bases, the J end by 2 bases, with 13 bases between. Per the germline V gene, CDR1 is LNHDA and CDR2 is SQIVND (reference sequence). This CDR3 is 15 amino acids long. Findings and limits, study-wide: A 13 V-J model separated ophthalmopathy from stable hyperthyroidism.

A few counts support this clonotype. Antigen unknown. Amplified TCR beta CDR3 regions came from RNA transcripts. TCR CDR3 underwent first-round RT-PCR with the HTBI primer set. TCRdb independently ran MiXCR on the multiplex PCR reads; one entry per CDR3 protein. The sample holds over 650,000 distinct CDR3 sequences, over 15% seen once. For Graves' hyperthyroidism to be stable, ophthalmopathy could not progress within 18 months. The source of the PBMCs was approximately 9.5 ml of fresh peripheral blood. The clonotype was recovered from a man between 18 and 35 years old with Graves' hyperthyroidism. Sequenced input: blood. The V and J genes are TRBV19 and TRBJ1-5; D gene unclear. This chain's CDR3 is CASSHLRIGNQPQHF. CDR3 DNA: TGTGCCAGTAGTCACCTCCGGATAGGCAATCAGCCCCAGCATTTT.